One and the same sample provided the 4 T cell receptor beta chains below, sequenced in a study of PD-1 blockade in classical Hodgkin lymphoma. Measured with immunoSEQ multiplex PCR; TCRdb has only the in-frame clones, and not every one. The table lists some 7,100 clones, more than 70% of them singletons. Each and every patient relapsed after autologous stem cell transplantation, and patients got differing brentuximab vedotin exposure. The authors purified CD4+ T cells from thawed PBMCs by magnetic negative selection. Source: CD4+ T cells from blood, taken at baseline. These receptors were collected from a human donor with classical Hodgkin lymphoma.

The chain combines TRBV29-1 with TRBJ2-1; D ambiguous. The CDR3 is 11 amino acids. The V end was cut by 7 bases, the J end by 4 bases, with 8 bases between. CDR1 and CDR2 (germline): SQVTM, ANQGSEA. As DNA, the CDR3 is TGCAGCGCCGGGCGTTACAATGAGCAGTTCTTC. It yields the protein CSAGRYNEQFF.

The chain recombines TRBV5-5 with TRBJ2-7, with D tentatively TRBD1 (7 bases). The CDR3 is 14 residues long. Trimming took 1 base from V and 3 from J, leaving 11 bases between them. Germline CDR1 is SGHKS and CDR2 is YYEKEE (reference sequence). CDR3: CASSLQGGHYEQYF. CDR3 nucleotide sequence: TGTGCCAGCAGCTTGCAGGGGGGTCACTACGAGCAGTACTTC. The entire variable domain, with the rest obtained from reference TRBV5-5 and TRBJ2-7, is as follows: DAGVTQSPTHLIKTRGQQVTLRCSPISGHKSVSWYQQVLGQGPQFIFQYYEKEERGRGNFPDRFSARQFPNYSSELNVNALLLGDSALYLCASSLQGGHYEQYFGPGTRLTVT.

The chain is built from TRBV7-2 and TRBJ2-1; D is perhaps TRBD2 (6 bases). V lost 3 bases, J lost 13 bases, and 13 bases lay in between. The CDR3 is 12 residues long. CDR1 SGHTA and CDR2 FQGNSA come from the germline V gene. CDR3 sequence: CASSFLTREQFF. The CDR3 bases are TGTGCCAGCAGCTTTTTGACTAGGGAACAGTTCTTC.

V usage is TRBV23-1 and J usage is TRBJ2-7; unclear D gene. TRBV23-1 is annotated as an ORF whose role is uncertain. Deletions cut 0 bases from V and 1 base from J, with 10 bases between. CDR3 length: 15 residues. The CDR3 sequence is CASSQSKRFSYEQYF. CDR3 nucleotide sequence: TGCGCCAGCAGTCAATCAAAGCGATTTTCCTACGAGCAGTACTTC.